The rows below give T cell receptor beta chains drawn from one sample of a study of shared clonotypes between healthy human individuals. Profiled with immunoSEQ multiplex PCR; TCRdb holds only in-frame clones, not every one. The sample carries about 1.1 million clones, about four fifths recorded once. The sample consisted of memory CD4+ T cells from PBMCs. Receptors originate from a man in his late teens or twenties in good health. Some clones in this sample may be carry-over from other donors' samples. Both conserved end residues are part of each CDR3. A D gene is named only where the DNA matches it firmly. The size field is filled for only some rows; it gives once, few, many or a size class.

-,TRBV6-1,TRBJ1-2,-,TGTGCCAGTAGGGGATTAAGCTATGGCTACACCTTC,CASRGLSYGYTF
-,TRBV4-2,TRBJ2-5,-,TGTGCCAGCAGGCGCAACTACAATCAAGAGACCCAGTACTTC,CASRRNYNQETQYF
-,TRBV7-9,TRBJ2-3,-,TGTGCCACCACGCGGGGAAGGGCTAGCACAGATACGCAGTATTTT,CATTRGRASTDTQYF
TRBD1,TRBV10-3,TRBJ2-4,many,TGTGCCATCAGTGTCGGACAGGGTGACATTCAGTACTTC,CAISVGQGDIQYF
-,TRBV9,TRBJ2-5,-,TGTGCCAGCAGCGCGGGGACTCTCGAGGGAAGGGAGACCCAGTACTTC,CASSAGTLEGRETQYF
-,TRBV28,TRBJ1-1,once,TGTGCCAGCAGCCCACGGACCCTAATGAACACTGAAGCTTTCTTT,CASSPRTLMNTEAFF
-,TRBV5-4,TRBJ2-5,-,TGTGCCAGCAGCTTGAGTGGCCTCCAAGAGACCCAGTACTTC,CASSLSGLQETQYF
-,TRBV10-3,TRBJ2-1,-,TGTGCCACCTACGACATGTACTCCTACAATGAGCAGTTCTTC,CATYDMYSYNEQFF
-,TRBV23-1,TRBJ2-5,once,TGCGCCAGTCGTGCTCAGGGAGTCCAAGAGACCCAGTACTTC,CASRAQGVQETQYF
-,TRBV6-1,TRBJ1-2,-,TGTGCCAGCAGTGAACGGCCGGGGGGGTCAGGCTACACCTTC,CASSERPGGSGYTF
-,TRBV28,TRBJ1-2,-,TGTGCCAGCATTTCGGGGAGTTGGGGCTACACCTTC,CASISGSWGYTF
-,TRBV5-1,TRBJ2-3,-,TGCGCCAGCAGCTTGGAAGTGGCAGATACGCAGTATTTT,CASSLEVADTQYF
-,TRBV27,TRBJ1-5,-,TGTGCCAGCAGTAGACAGGCGAGCAATCAGCCCCAGCATTTT,CASSRQASNQPQHF
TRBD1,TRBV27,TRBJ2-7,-,TGTGCCAGCAGCCCCGACAGGGATTGGTCCTACGAGCAGTACTTC,CASSPDRDWSYEQYF
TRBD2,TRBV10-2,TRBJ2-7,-,TGCGCCAGCAGTGTGCCTAGCGGCTACGAGCAGTACTTC,CASSVPSGYEQYF
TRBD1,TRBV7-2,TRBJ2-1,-,TGTGCCAGCAGCTTATGGGACAGGGGATACAATGAGCAGTTCTTC,CASSLWDRGYNEQFF
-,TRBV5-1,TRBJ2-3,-,TGCGCCAGCAGCTTGTCCCCGGGACGGAGCACAGATACGCAGTATTTT,CASSLSPGRSTDTQYF
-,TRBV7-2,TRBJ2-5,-,TGTGCCAGCAGCTTAATGGGACAAAGCCAAGAGACCCAGTACTTC,CASSLMGQSQETQYF
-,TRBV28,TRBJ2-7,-,TGTGCCAGCGCTAGACAACAGGGCGATTCCTACGAGCAGTACTTC,CASARQQGDSYEQYF
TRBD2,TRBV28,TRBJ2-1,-,TGTGCCAGCAGTTTACAACGACTAGCGGGATACAATGAGCAGTTCTTC,CASSLQRLAGYNEQFF
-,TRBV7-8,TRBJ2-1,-,TGTGCCAGCAGCTTAGAAAGGAGGTTGTATCCCACGGAGCAGTTCTTC,CASSLERRLYPTEQFF
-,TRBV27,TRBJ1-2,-,TGTGCCAGCAGTTTAGGGTCAGGATATGGCTACACCTTC,CASSLGSGYGYTF
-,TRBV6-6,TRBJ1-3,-,TGTGCCAGCAGCCTAGACACAAACTCTGGAAACACCATATATTTT,CASSLDTNSGNTIYF
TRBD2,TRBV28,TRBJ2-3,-,TGTGCCAGCAGAGATCCGGGACTAGCGAGCACAGATACGCAGTATTTT,CASRDPGLASTDTQYF
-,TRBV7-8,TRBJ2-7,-,TGTGCCAGCAGCTTTTCGGGAGAGCAGTACTTC,CASSFSGEQYF
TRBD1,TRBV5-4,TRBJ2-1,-,TGTGCCAGCAGCCCAGGGGGCTCCTACAATGAGCAGTTCTTC,CASSPGGSYNEQFF
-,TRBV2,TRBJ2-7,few,TGTGCCAGCAGACCTCGACTAGATGAGCACGAGCAGTACTTC,CASRPRLDEHEQYF
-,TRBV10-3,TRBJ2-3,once,TGTGCCATCAGTGATTCGCGGGACACAGATACGCAGTATTTT,CAISDSRDTDTQYF
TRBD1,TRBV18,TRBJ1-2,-,TGTGCCAGCTCACCGGACAGGGGGCGCGGCTATGGCTACACCTTC,CASSPDRGRGYGYTF